These 32 T cell receptor beta chains share one sample of origin, sequenced in a study of blood T cell repertoires in COVID-19 (TCRdb year 2020). Libraries came from the immunoSEQ multiplex PCR assay. The immuneACCESS repertoire file appears here via TCRdb, limited to in-frame rearrangements. These files lack a portion of the clones; in checked studies, under half of the deficit traces to unresolved V genes, and the cause of the others is not known. For this sample there are about 190,000 clones; less than 85% appear just once. The ten biggest clones cover 3% to 3.5% of the sample. Material for sequencing was PBMCs or T cells enriched from blood (not recorded which). The receptors here all came from a woman in her 30s who had recovered from COVID-19.

The J gene is TRBJ1-1, the V gene TRBV3-1 (or the pseudogene TRBV3-2); D is unclear. With 0 bases removed from V and 8 bases from J, the gap between germline ends came to 7 bases. The CDR3 spans 12 residues. In germline, CDR1 is LGHDT, CDR2 YNNKEL (reference sequence). For the CDR3, the DNA is TGTGCCAGCAGCCAAGATTGGGCCGAAGCTTTCTTT. Residues: CASSQDWAEAFF.

This clone has just a few counts. The V and J genes are TRBV7-9 and TRBJ2-2; 9 bases agree with TRBD2. With 4 bases clipped from V and 0 bases from J, the junction kept 6 bases outside the gene matches. The CDR3 spans 17 residues. In germline, CDR1 is SEHNR, CDR2 FQNEAQ (reference sequence). The CDR3 spells CASSSRSGGPNTGELFF. DNA of the CDR3: TGTGCCAGCAGCTCCCGTAGCGGGGGTCCGAACACCGGGGAGCTGTTTTTT.

CDR3 nucleotide sequence: TGTGCCAGTAGTATGAGGCGGGAGGGCTTAAGTGAGCAGTTCTTC. This codes for CASSMRREGLSEQFF. The chain is built from TRBV19 and TRBJ2-1; 9 nucleotides match TRBD2. Germline trimming cut 3 bases from V and 9 bases from J; bases unmatched to any gene: 9. The CDR3 loop spans 15 amino acids. The germline CDR1 and CDR2 sequences are LNHDA and SQIVND (reference sequence).

The CDR3 is CASSPLAKNIQYF. CDR3 in DNA: TGTGCCAGCAGCCCCCTAGCCAAAAACATTCAGTACTTC. V usage is TRBV27 and J usage is TRBJ2-4; D uncertain. Germline assignment: CDR1 MNHEY and CDR2 SMNVEV (reference sequence). V was pared by 6 bases and J by 0 bases, with 6 bases between. The CDR3 is 13 residues long.

This clone was recorded a few times. CDR3 loop: CASSPPGLAGGLGNEQFF. Here the CDR3 DNA reads TGTGCCAGCTCACCCCCCGGACTAGCGGGAGGGCTTGGCAATGAGCAGTTCTTC. The chain couples TRBV18 to TRBJ2-1, with 15 bases identical to TRBD2. V was clipped by 3 bases and J by 6 bases; unmatched bases: 9. The germline V gene has CDR1 KGHSH and CDR2 LQKENI. The CDR3 length is 18 residues.

The CDR3 reads CASSQGGTGGRETQYF. The CDR3 coding sequence is TGTGCCAGCAGCCAGGGCGGGACAGGGGGCCGGGAGACCCAGTACTTC. The chain is built from TRBV3-1 (or the pseudogene TRBV3-2) and TRBJ2-5; 12 nucleotides agree with TRBD1. The germline gives CDR1 LGHDT, CDR2 YNNKEL (reference sequence). The J segment lost 5 bases and the V segment lost 3 bases, leaving 7 bases of the junction unmatched. The CDR3 consists of 16 residues.

This chain links TRBV19 with TRBJ1-1; D gene unclear. From germline, CDR1 is LNHDA and CDR2 SQIVND (reference sequence). Trimming took off 2 bases at V and 3 bases at J, with 4 bases between the two ends. The CDR3 contains 12 residues. CDR3 protein: CASSIHYTEAFF. CDR3 DNA: TGTGCCAGTAGTATACATTACACTGAAGCTTTCTTT.

The genes are TRBV5-1 and TRBJ1-6, with 10 bases identical to TRBD1. V lost 7 bases, J lost 7 bases, and 8 bases stayed unmatched. The CDR3 loop spans 15 amino acids. CDR1 is SGHRS, CDR2 YFSETQ, per germline. The CDR3 DNA is TGCGCCAGCGGGACGGGGGACAGGGGAAATTCACCCCTCCACTTT. It specifies CASGTGDRGNSPLHF.

CDR3 protein: CASSRTGFTGELFF. CDR3 DNA sequence: TGTGCCAGCAGCAGAACAGGGTTCACCGGGGAGCTGTTTTTT. The J gene is TRBJ2-2, the V gene TRBV21-1; TRBD1, as called in the table, went unchecked against the DNA. TRBV21-1 represents a pseudogene. The CDR3 is made up of 14 amino acids.

The rearrangement links TRBV6-6 to TRBJ1-1; tentative D call: TRBD1 (5 bases). Germline V gene data show CDR1 as MNHNY and CDR2 as SVGAGI (reference sequence). V was clipped by 7 bases and J by 11 bases, with 17 bases between them. This CDR3 has 12 residues. The CDR3 region has the DNA TGTGCCAGCACCAAGAGCCGGGGGGAGGCTTTCTTT. As protein: CASTKSRGEAFF.

This clone showed up just once. CDR3 amino acids: CASSGLSNTEAFF. In DNA, the CDR3 is TGCGCCAGCAGCGGACTCTCTAACACTGAAGCTTTCTTT. J is TRBJ1-1 and V is TRBV10-1, with D unclear. Germline V CDR1 and CDR2: WNHNN, SYGVQD (reference sequence). CDR3 length equals 13 residues. Trimming pared 6 bases from V and 2 bases from J, leaving 10 bases between.

This clone has more than one count but fewer than ten. V is TRBV5-4 and J is TRBJ1-3; 10 positions match TRBD1. The junction had 8 bases not matched to a gene; V was cut back by 4 bases and J by 4 bases. The CDR3 has 16 amino acids. The germline V gene has CDR1 SGHNT and CDR2 YYREEE (reference sequence). CDR3 bases: TGTGCCAGCAGCCCTCGACAGGGGGCAGGGGGAAACACCATATATTTT. Encoded protein: CASSPRQGAGGNTIYF.

The chain uses TRBV9 and TRBJ2-1; D is unresolved. The CDR3 sequence is 14 residues long. Germline V gives CDR1 SGDLS, CDR2 YYNGEE. Trimming took 0 bases from V and 3 from J, leaving 7 bases between them. The CDR3 nucleotides are TGTGCCAGCAGCGTAGAGCTGAACTACAATGAGCAGTTCTTC. Residues: CASSVELNYNEQFF.

Of note for this clone: A junction boundary mismatches the germline segment, possibly from a read error. The CDR3 bases are TGTGCTAGCAGCCCTTTTGGGACTAGCGGCTCCTACAATGAGCAGTTCTTC. It encodes CASSPFGTSGSYNEQFF. The chain combines TRBV7-7 with TRBJ2-1; TRBD2 agrees at 11 bases. The germline CDR1 and CDR2 sequences are SSHAT and FNYEAQ (reference sequence). The CDR3 covers 17 residues.

The CDR3 here is CASGAATYEQYV. The CDR3 DNA reads TGTGCCAGCGGAGCGGCCACCTACGAGCAGTACGTC. The rearrangement uses TRBV2 and TRBJ2-7; a weak D match, TRBD2 (5 bases). The CDR3 runs 12 residues. Germline-derived CDR1 and CDR2 are SNHLY and FYNNEI. The V and J ends lost 8 bases and 2 bases respectively, with 10 bases between them.

CDR3 bases: TGTGCCAGCTCACCAGAGGCTACTAGCGGGGTATACAATGAGCAGTTCTTC. Translated, it gives CASSPEATSGVYNEQFF. The chain joins TRBV18 to TRBJ2-1; 10 bases line up with TRBD2. The CDR3 length is 17 residues. Germline loops: CDR1 KGHSH, CDR2 LQKENI. Unmatched junction bases numbered 8, after V lost 2 bases and J lost 4 bases.

This chain uses TRBV11-3 with TRBJ2-7; the D gene is possibly TRBD1 (6 bases). The V end was cut by 2 bases, the J end by 2 bases, with 10 bases between. This CDR3 has 14 amino acids. Germline-derived CDR1 and CDR2 are SGHNT and YENEEA. The CDR3 sequence: CASSLSTGTYEQYF. The CDR3 bases are TGTGCCAGCAGCTTAAGTACAGGGACCTACGAGCAGTACTTC.

There are a few counts of this clone. The chain carries TRBV14 and TRBJ2-2; 11 positions agree with TRBD1. Germline V gene data show CDR1 as SGHDN and CDR2 as FVKESK. The CDR3 contains 17 residues. The V segment lost 3 bases and the J segment 4 bases; nucleotides outside the gene matches: 7. CDR3: CASSHGQGAQLTGELFF. For the CDR3, the DNA is TGTGCCAGCAGCCACGGACAGGGGGCCCAACTCACCGGGGAGCTGTTTTTT.

The chain employs TRBV6-2 or TRBV6-3 and TRBJ1-2, with D unclear. V was clipped by 5 bases and J by 2 bases, with 15 bases between them. The CDR3 is 15 residues long. Looked up from germline, CDR1 is MNHEY and CDR2 is SVGEGT. The CDR3 DNA reads as TGTGCCAGCAGTATTGCTGGGCAAACAAACTATGGCTACACCTTC. It encodes CASSIAGQTNYGYTF.

The chain is built from TRBV27 and TRBJ1-3; 9 bases align to TRBD1. V shed 7 bases and J 3 bases; nucleotides not matched to a gene: 7. CDR1 and CDR2 (germline): MNHEY, SMNVEV (reference sequence). The CDR3 consists of 15 residues. CDR3 protein: CASTLTGGGGNTIYF. As DNA, the CDR3 is TGTGCCAGCACCCTAACAGGGGGCGGTGGAAACACCATATATTTT.

This chain uses TRBV5-4 with TRBJ2-7, with 8 bases fitting TRBD2. The CDR3 runs to 14 residues. Germline V gene data show CDR1 as SGHNT and CDR2 as YYREEE (reference sequence). Trimming cost V 3 bases and J 5 bases; bases outside gene matches: 7. This CDR3 reads CASSSTGTRNEQYF. The CDR3 coding sequence is TGTGCCAGCAGCTCGACCGGGACTAGGAACGAGCAGTACTTC.

The chain joins TRBV7-8 to TRBJ1-1; weak D call: TRBD1 (6 bases). Germline loops: CDR1 SGHVS, CDR2 FQNEAQ. The V end lost 6 bases, the J end lost 5 bases, and 22 bases lay between the germline ends. The CDR3 contains 16 residues. CDR3 sequence reads: CASRPAFRGPPTEAFF. The CDR3 DNA reads as TGTGCCAGCAGGCCTGCCTTCAGGGGTCCACCGACTGAAGCTTTCTTT.

The table lists this clone with a few counts. V usage is TRBV28 and J usage is TRBJ1-2; D is unresolved. The CDR3 has 15 amino acids. The germline CDR1 and CDR2 sequences are MDHEN and SYDVKM. Trimming left V 1 base short and J 5 bases short, with 14 bases between. CDR3 residues: CASSLSRGRTYGYTF. DNA for the CDR3: TGTGCCAGCAGTTTATCTCGGGGAAGGACTTATGGCTACACCTTC.

CDR3 residues: CASSSVGGKNTEAFF. CDR3 DNA sequence: TGCGCCAGCAGCTCCGTAGGGGGCAAGAACACTGAAGCTTTCTTT. This chain joins TRBV5-1 and TRBJ1-1; TRBD1 aligns across 7 bases. Losses at the gene ends were 3 bases for V and 1 base for J; bases not matched to a gene: 6. Germline V gene lookup returns CDR1 SGHRS and CDR2 YFSETQ. The CDR3 sequence is 15 residues long.

This chain connects TRBV2 to TRBJ1-2; 8 bases fit TRBD1. This CDR3 spans 15 amino acids. V trimming: 6 bases; J trimming: 4 bases; junction bases outside the gene matches: 10. The germline CDR1 and CDR2 sequences are SNHLY and FYNNEI. CDR3 loop: CASSARGTGPYGYTF. The CDR3 DNA sequence: TGTGCCAGCAGCGCAAGGGGGACAGGTCCCTATGGCTACACCTTC.

V is TRBV28 and J is TRBJ1-5; TRBD1 might be the D (5 bases). The CDR3 sequence is 15 residues long. Germline values: CDR1 MDHEN, CDR2 SYDVKM. V lost 4 bases and J 1 base, leaving 11 bases between the germline ends. This chain's CDR3 is CASSYTGGSNQPQHF. The CDR3 coding sequence is TGTGCCAGCAGTTACACGGGGGGAAGCAATCAGCCCCAGCATTTT.

The J gene is TRBJ2-7, the V gene TRBV28; TRBD1 might be the D (5 bases). From germline, CDR1 is MDHEN and CDR2 SYDVKM. The CDR3 has 13 amino acids. V lost 4 bases to trimming and J lost 7 bases, with 14 bases between them. CDR3 sequence: CASSSGHWSEQYV. Here the CDR3 DNA reads TGTGCCAGCAGTTCCGGACACTGGTCGGAGCAGTACGTC.

This clone has only a few counts. This chain connects TRBV7-2 to TRBJ2-7, with D maybe TRBD2 (5 bases). From germline, CDR1 is SGHTA and CDR2 FQGNSA. The CDR3 totals 13 residues. V gave up 1 base and J gave up 6 bases, with 10 bases separating them. CDR3 in DNA: TGTGCCAGCAGCTTAGACCGGGATCGCGAGCAGTACGTC. As protein: CASSLDRDREQYV.

The chain has TRBV30 and TRBJ1-1, with D unresolved. V shed 4 bases and J shed 4 bases, with 7 bases lying between them. This CDR3 contains 11 residues. The germline V gene encodes CDR1 GTSNPN and CDR2 SVGIG (reference sequence). CDR3: CAWIGITEAFF. The CDR3 nucleotides are TGTGCCTGGATCGGTATCACTGAAGCTTTCTTT.

This chain connects TRBV5-1 to TRBJ2-6; possibly TRBD1 for D (5 bases). The germline V gene has CDR1 SGHRS and CDR2 YFSETQ. This CDR3 comprises 17 residues. Trimming removed 4 bases from V and 2 bases from J, with 16 bases in between. Here the CDR3 reads CASSAVTQGAGANVLTF. Here the CDR3 DNA reads TGCGCCAGCAGCGCGGTTACCCAGGGTGCTGGGGCCAACGTCCTGACTTTC.

The chain links TRBV7-9 to TRBJ1-4; D remains ambiguous. This CDR3 is built from 12 residues. Trimming stripped 6 bases from V and 8 bases from J, with 10 bases between. Germline CDR1 SEHNR, CDR2 FQNEAQ (reference sequence). CDR3 region: CASRPEGEKLFF. The CDR3, as DNA: TGTGCCAGCAGGCCGGAGGGAGAAAAACTGTTTTTT.

The chain carries TRBV5-6 and TRBJ2-7; TRBD1 matches 9 bases. J gave up 4 bases and V 1 base, and 3 bases lay outside the gene matches. Germline loops: CDR1 SGHDT, CDR2 YYEEEE. The CDR3 is 14 residues long. CDR3 coding DNA: TGTGCCAGCAGCTTGCTAGGACAGGGGTACGAGCAGTACGTC. It is translated as CASSLLGQGYEQYV.